A selection of T cell receptor beta chains follows, all from one sample in a study of human T cells and chemical hapten exposure. MiXCR was run by TCRdb on the RACE reads, yielding one entry per CDR3 protein. The profile shows 300,000 to 450,000 distinct CDR3 sequences, around 5.5% of them singletons. Sample: whole blood, taken in connection with sensitization to the hapten diphenylcyclopropenone (DPC). These receptor sequences come from a woman aged 18 to 35 with alopecia areata. Some clones in this sample may be carry-over from other donors' samples. Each CDR3 is given with its conserved first and last residue. Fields, in order: D gene, J gene, V gene, clone size, CDR3 protein, CDR3 DNA. A D gene is named only where the DNA matches it firmly. Size is stated for part of the rows, as once, few or many counts, or as a class when the clone is expanded.

>-|TRBJ2-2|TRBV11-3|-
CASSLGGPGGTGELFF
TGTGCCAGCAGCTTGGGGGGGCCAGGCGGCACCGGGGAGCTGTTTTTT
>-|TRBJ2-5|TRBV12-3/TRBV12-4|many
CASGRAGSGDETQYF
TGTGCCAGCGGCCGGGCTGGCTCGGGTGATGAGACCCAGTACTTC
>TRBD1|TRBJ2-3|TRBV29-1|-
CSVEDLRDRGGTDTQYF
TGCAGCGTTGAAGATCTCCGAGACAGGGGAGGCACAGATACGCAGTATTTT
>-|TRBJ1-1|TRBV4-2|many
CASSQELVRGTLAEAFF
TGTGCCAGCAGCCAAGAATTAGTCCGCGGGACGCTCGCTGAAGCTTTCTTT
>-|TRBJ2-3|TRBV7-6|many
CASSRAGDTQYF
TGTGCCAGCAGCCGAGCCGGGGATACGCAGTATTTT
>TRBD2|TRBJ2-5|TRBV5-1|many
CASSFRGVDETQYF
TGCGCCAGCAGCTTCCGGGGGGTCGACGAGACCCAGTACTTC
>TRBD2|TRBJ2-5|TRBV6-2/TRBV6-3|-
CASSYSGTTQETQYF
TGTGCCAGCAGTTACTCAGGGACTACCCAAGAGACCCAGTACTTC
>TRBD1|TRBJ2-1|TRBV5-1|many
CASSPGGLEQFF
TGCGCCAGCAGTCCAGGGGGCTTAGAGCAGTTCTTC
>TRBD1|TRBJ2-1|TRBV20-1|-
CSAYRDSQEPNEQFF
TGCAGTGCCTATCGGGACAGTCAGGAACCCAATGAGCAGTTCTTC
>TRBD1|TRBJ2-7|TRBV5-4|few
CASSLQQGHAEQYF
TGTGCCAGCAGCTTGCAACAGGGGCATGCCGAGCAGTACTTC
>-|TRBJ2-7|TRBV4-1|few
CASRKVGGPEQYF
TGCGCCAGCAGGAAAGTCGGGGGCCCCGAGCAGTACTTC
>TRBD2|TRBJ2-2|TRBV3-1|few
CASSPLYTSVGDTGELFF
TGTGCCAGCAGCCCGCTATATACTAGCGTTGGGGACACCGGGGAGCTGTTTTTT
>-|TRBJ1-2|TRBV20-1|-
CSAGGLRFDYGYTF
TGCAGTGCCGGGGGGCTCAGGTTTGACTATGGCTACACCTTC
>TRBD1|TRBJ1-1|TRBV7-9|-
CASSSTGGAGAEAFF
TGTGCCAGCAGCTCCACAGGGGGCGCAGGCGCTGAAGCTTTCTTT
>-|TRBJ2-5|TRBV7-8|many
CASSDTGTAYQETQYF
TGTGCCAGCAGCGATACCGGGACGGCGTACCAAGAGACCCAGTACTTC
>-|TRBJ1-1|TRBV12-3/TRBV12-4|many
CASSYLQRGTEAFF
TGTGCCAGCAGTTACCTACAGCGGGGAACTGAAGCTTTCTTT
>TRBD1|TRBJ1-2|TRBV7-9|many
CASSLEGQVFGYTF
TGTGCCAGCAGCTTAGAGGGACAGGTCTTCGGCTACACCTTC
>-|TRBJ2-5|TRBV29-1|many
CSVPASRDGTQYF
TGCAGCGTTCCGGCTTCTAGGGACGGGACCCAGTACTTC
>-|TRBJ2-3|TRBV4-2|many
CASRLGAGTQYF
TGTGCCAGCAGGCTGGGGGCCGGTACGCAGTATTTT
>TRBD2|TRBJ2-7|TRBV7-2|-
CASSLSAGGAYEQYF
TGTGCCAGCAGCTTATCGGCGGGGGGCGCCTACGAGCAGTACTTC
>TRBD1|TRBJ1-2|TRBV6-5|many
CASSPGGAVYGYTF
TGTGCCAGCAGTCCAGGGGGCGCCGTCTATGGCTACACCTTC
>TRBD1|TRBJ1-1|TRBV4-3|-
CASSLSDREVSEAFF
TGCGCCAGCAGCCTTTCCGACAGGGAAGTCTCTGAAGCTTTCTTT
>TRBD1|TRBJ1-1|TRBV6-5|few
CASSAGQGAWNTEAFF
TGTGCCAGCAGCGCCGGACAGGGAGCGTGGAACACTGAAGCTTTCTTT
>-|TRBJ2-5|TRBV3-1|-
CASSQDHLLTDQETQYF
TGTGCCAGCAGCCAAGATCATCTCTTGACAGACCAAGAGACCCAGTACTTC
>-|TRBJ2-6|TRBV12-3/TRBV12-4|many
CALGRRQGLSGANVLTF
TGTGCCCTGGGGAGGAGACAGGGTCTCTCTGGGGCCAACGTCCTGACTTTC
>TRBD2|TRBJ2-3|TRBV2|few
CASSEAPPLERGSLYTDTQYF
TGTGCCAGCAGTGAGGCCCCCCCACTGGAGCGGGGGAGCCTGTACACAGATACGCAGTATTTT
>TRBD2|TRBJ2-2|TRBV6-2/TRBV6-3|-
CASSYSKASGGPQGFIRNTGELFF
TGTGCCAGCAGTTACTCGAAGGCTAGCGGGGGACCCCAAGGGTTTATACGGAACACCGGGGAGCTGTTTTTT
>-|TRBJ1-5|TRBV19|few
CASSSMSGVRQPQHF
TGTGCCAGTAGTAGCATGTCAGGGGTCCGTCAGCCCCAGCATTTT
>-|TRBJ2-5|TRBV28|-
CASSLIRGGALETQYF
TGTGCCAGCAGTCTCATTAGAGGGGGGGCCTTAGAGACCCAGTACTTC
>-|TRBJ1-1|TRBV5-4|few
CASSLGQQLNTEAFF
TGTGCCAGCAGCTTGGGACAGCAGTTGAACACTGAAGCTTTCTTT
>-|TRBJ2-4|TRBV4-1|-
CASSPSLTGSAKNIQYF
TGCGCCAGCAGCCCCTCCCTGACAGGTTCGGCCAAAAACATTCAGTACTTC
>-|TRBJ1-4|TRBV28|many
CASTLLGGGEKLFF
TGTGCCAGCACCCTCCTAGGGGGAGGTGAAAAACTGTTTTTT
>-|TRBJ1-3|TRBV20-1|many
CSARDPKTSGNTIYF
TGCAGTGCTAGAGACCCCAAGACCTCTGGAAACACCATATATTTT
>-|TRBJ1-4|TRBV5-1|few
CASSQSAGEFREKLFF
TGCGCCAGCAGCCAATCGGCGGGGGAGTTTAGAGAAAAACTGTTTTTT
>-|TRBJ1-1|TRBV20-1|few
CSARDSTGTFGFF
TGCAGTGCTAGAGACTCTACAGGGACTTTTGGTTTCTTT
>-|TRBJ1-2|TRBV19|-
CASSIGPHGGYTF
TGTGCCAGTAGTATTGGCCCTCACGGCGGCTACACCTTC
>-|TRBJ2-3|TRBV7-3|many
CASSPTPQMPQYF
TGTGCCAGCAGCCCGACCCCCCAAATGCCGCAGTATTTT
>-|TRBJ2-2|TRBV7-9|-
CASSKLGELFF
TGTGCCAGCAGCAAATTGGGGGAGCTGTTTTTT
>TRBD2|TRBJ2-7|TRBV29-1|many
CSVEGDDLAGGYEQYF
TGCAGCGTTGAAGGCGATGATTTAGCGGGGGGGTACGAGCAGTACTTC
>-|TRBJ1-1|TRBV7-6|many
CASMPRAGSQTEAFF
TGTGCCAGCATGCCCCGAGCAGGTTCACAAACTGAAGCTTTCTTT
>-|TRBJ2-3|TRBV20-1|many
CSARGPGLPLADTQYF
TGCAGTGCTAGGGGGCCGGGACTCCCTCTTGCAGATACGCAGTATTTT
>-|TRBJ1-1|TRBV12-5|few
CASGLVSFEAFF
TGTGCTAGTGGTTTGGTATCGTTCGAAGCTTTCTTT
>TRBD1|TRBJ2-3|TRBV5-4|few
CASSIYRGTVPIPPYF
TGTGCCAGCAGCATATACAGGGGCACAGTCCCCATCCCCCCGTATTTT
>TRBD1|TRBJ1-2|TRBV3-1|few
CASSQLSGTVADYGYTF
TGTGCCAGCAGCCAACTGTCCGGGACAGTTGCGGACTATGGCTACACCTTC
>-|TRBJ1-1|TRBV7-8|-
CASSLVGRSGTEAFF
TGTGCCAGCAGCTTAGTCGGAAGGAGTGGAACTGAAGCTTTCTTT
>-|TRBJ2-3|TRBV11-1|-
CASSSDEGGTQYF
TGTGCCAGCAGCTCAGATGAGGGTGGTACGCAGTATTTT
>-|TRBJ2-7|TRBV6-1|few
CASSLIHEQYF
TGTGCCAGCAGTTTAATCCACGAGCAGTACTTC
>-|TRBJ2-3|TRBV6-5|-
CASSVRGEVTDTQYF
TGTGCCAGCAGTGTCCGAGGCGAAGTCACAGATACGCAGTATTTT
>TRBD1|TRBJ1-2|TRBV16|many
CASSHTGTDGYTF
TGTGCCAGCAGCCACACCGGGACAGATGGCTACACCTTC
>TRBD2|TRBJ2-2|TRBV6-5|many
CASSSPGGTGELFF
TGTGCCAGCAGTTCCCCGGGAGGCACCGGGGAGCTGTTTTTT
>TRBD2|TRBJ2-3|TRBV6-5|many
CASGGGMATTDTQYF
TGTGCCAGCGGGGGGGGGATGGCCACCACAGATACGCAGTATTTT
>-|TRBJ2-7|TRBV11-1|-
CASSSRRGGSYEQYF
TGTGCCAGCAGCTCCAGGCGAGGTGGTTCCTACGAGCAGTACTTC
>-|TRBJ2-7|TRBV6-5|few
CASSYSGSRAGYEQYF
TGTGCCAGCAGTTACTCCGGGAGCAGGGCGGGGTACGAGCAGTACTTC
>-|TRBJ1-3|TRBV7-3|many
CASSPSGTRSGNTIYF
TGTGCCAGCAGCCCATCGGGGACAAGGTCTGGAAACACCATATATTTT
>TRBD1|TRBJ1-2|TRBV6-5|few
CASSPGQRLYGYTF
TGTGCCAGCAGTCCGGGACAGCGTCTCTATGGCTACACCTTC